This passage covers 6 T cell receptor beta chains from one sample sequenced in a study of T cells in Graves' hyperthyroidism and ophthalmopathy. Template material for amplifying TCR beta CDR3 regions consisted of RNA transcripts. First-round RT-PCR of the TCR CDR3 relied on the HTBI primer set. Each CDR3 protein is one row after TCRdb ran MiXCR on the multiplex PCR reads. Of about 280,000 distinct CDR3 sequences in the sample, 25% to 30% were seen once. The sample comprised blood. These receptors all stem from a man aged 35-49 years with Graves' hyperthyroidism that later progressed to Graves' ophthalmopathy.

This clonotype was seen many times. The CDR3, as DNA: TGTGCCAGCAGTTTCCAGATCGCAGAGACCCAGTACTTC. Residues: CASSFQIAETQYF. This chain connects TRBV27 to TRBJ2-5; no reliable D call. The CDR3 length is 13 residues. CDR1 and CDR2 (germline): MNHEY, SMNVEV (reference sequence). V lost 3 bases, J lost 4 bases, and 9 bases lay in between.

This clonotype was recorded many times. CDR3 bases: TGTGCCAGCAGCCGAGATCCGGGACAGGGGAACTATGGCTACACCTTC. Translating it yields CASSRDPGQGNYGYTF. This chain links TRBV4-2 with TRBJ1-2, with 10 bases aligning to TRBD1. Germline V gives CDR1 LGHNA, CDR2 YNFKEQ. After removal of 4 bases from V and 2 bases from J, the junction contained 7 bases not matched to a gene. The CDR3 runs to 16 residues.

In its sample, this clonotype was seen many times. This chain joins TRBV14 and TRBJ2-5; D is perhaps TRBD1 (6 bases). Between the trimmed V and J ends, which lost 3 bases and 0 bases, there was a span of 8 bases. This CDR3 spans 14 amino acids. Germline-derived CDR1 and CDR2 are SGHDN and FVKESK. CDR3: CASSQDRNQETQYF. CDR3 coding DNA: TGTGCCAGCAGCCAGGACAGAAACCAAGAGACCCAGTACTTC. Using reference TRBV14 and TRBJ2-5 for the parts outside the CDR3, the full variable domain is EAGVTQFPSHSVIEKGQTVTLRCDPISGHDNLYWYRRVMGKEIKFLLHFVKESKQDESGMPNNRFLAERTGGTYSTLKVQPAELEDSGVYFCASSQDRNQETQYFGPGTRLLVL.

This clonotype was seen many times. This sequence joins TRBV20-1 and TRBJ2-5; D is possibly TRBD1 or TRBD2 (5 bases each). Trimming cost V 5 bases and J 3 bases, with 19 bases left between them. CDR3 length: 15 residues. Germline assignment: CDR1 DFQATT and CDR2 SNEGSKA (reference sequence). The CDR3 nucleotides read TGCAGTGCTGTAAATCCGGGACCAAGAAAAGAGACCCAGTACTTC. Translation gives CSAVNPGPRKETQYF.

At least ten counts were recorded for this clonotype. The chain joins TRBV10-3 to TRBJ2-2; D is unclear. Trimming removed 6 bases from V and 5 bases from J, with 10 bases in between. The CDR3 runs to 13 residues. Germline CDR1 ENHRY, CDR2 SYGVKD. The CDR3 loop reads CAIRADLTGELFF. The CDR3 coding sequence is TGTGCCATCAGGGCGGATCTGACCGGGGAGCTGTTTTTT.

This clonotype was seen ten or more times. This chain connects TRBV5-4 to TRBJ1-2; D might be TRBD1 (6 bases). Germline CDR1 SGHNT, CDR2 YYREEE (reference sequence). The V end lost 0 bases, the J end lost 3 bases, and 27 bases lay between the germline ends. The CDR3 is made up of 20 amino acids. The CDR3 DNA is TGTGCCAGCAGCTTGGTCCCAGGGGCGTTAAGTTTCCTAGATTACTATGGCTACACCTTC. Its translation is CASSLVPGALSFLDYYGYTF.